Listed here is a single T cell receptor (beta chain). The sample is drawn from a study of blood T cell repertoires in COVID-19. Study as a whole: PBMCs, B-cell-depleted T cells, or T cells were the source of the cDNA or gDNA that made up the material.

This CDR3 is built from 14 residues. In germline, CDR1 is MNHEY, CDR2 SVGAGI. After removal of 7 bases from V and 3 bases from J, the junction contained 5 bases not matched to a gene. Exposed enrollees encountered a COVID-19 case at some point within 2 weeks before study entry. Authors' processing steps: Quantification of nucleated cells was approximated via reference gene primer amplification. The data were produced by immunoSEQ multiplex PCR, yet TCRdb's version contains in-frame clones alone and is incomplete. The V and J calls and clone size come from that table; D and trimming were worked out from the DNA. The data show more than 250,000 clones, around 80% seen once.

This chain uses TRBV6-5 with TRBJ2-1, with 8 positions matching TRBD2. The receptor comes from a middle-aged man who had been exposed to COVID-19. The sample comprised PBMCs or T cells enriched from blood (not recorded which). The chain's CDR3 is CASTRLAGYNEQFF. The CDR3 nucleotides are TGTGCCAGCACCCGGCTAGCGGGCTACAATGAGCAGTTCTTC.